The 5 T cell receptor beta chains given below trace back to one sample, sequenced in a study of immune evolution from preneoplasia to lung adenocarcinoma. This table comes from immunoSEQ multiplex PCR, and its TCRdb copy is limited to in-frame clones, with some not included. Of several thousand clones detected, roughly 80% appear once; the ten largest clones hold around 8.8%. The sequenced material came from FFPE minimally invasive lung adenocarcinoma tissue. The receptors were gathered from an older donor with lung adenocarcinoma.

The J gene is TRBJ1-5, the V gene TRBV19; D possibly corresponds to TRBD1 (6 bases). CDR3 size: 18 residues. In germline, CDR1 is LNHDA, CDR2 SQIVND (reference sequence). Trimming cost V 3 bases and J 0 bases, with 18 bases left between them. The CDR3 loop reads CASSIVPRDTFSNQPQHF. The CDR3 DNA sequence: TGTGCCAGTAGTATTGTCCCCCGGGACACTTTTAGCAATCAGCCCCAGCATTTT.

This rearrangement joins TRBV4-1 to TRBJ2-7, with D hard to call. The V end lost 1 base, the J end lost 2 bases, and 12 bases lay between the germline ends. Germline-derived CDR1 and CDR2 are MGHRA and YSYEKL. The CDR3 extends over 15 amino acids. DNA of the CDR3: TGCGCCAGCAGCCAAGTGGGGTCAACCACCTACGAGCAGTACTTC. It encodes CASSQVGSTTYEQYF.

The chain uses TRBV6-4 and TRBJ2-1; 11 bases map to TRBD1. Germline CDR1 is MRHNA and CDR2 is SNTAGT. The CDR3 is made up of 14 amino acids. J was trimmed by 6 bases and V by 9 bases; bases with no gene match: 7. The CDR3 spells CASPGQGDSNEQFF. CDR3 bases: TGTGCCAGTCCGGGACAGGGGGATTCCAATGAGCAGTTCTTC.

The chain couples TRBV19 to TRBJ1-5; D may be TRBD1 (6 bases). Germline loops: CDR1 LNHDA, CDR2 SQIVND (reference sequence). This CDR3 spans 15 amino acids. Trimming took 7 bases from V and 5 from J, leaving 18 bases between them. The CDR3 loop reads CASTDGGALDQPQHF. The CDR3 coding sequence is TGTGCCAGTACCGATGGGGGGGCCTTGGATCAGCCCCAGCATTTT.

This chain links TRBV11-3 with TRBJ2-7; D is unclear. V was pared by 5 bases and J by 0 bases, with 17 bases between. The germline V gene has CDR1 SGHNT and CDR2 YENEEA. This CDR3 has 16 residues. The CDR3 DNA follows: TGTGCCAGCAGCCAGAAGGGTGGCGTCGACTCCTACGAGCAGTACTTC. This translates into CASSQKGGVDSYEQYF.